This paragraph covers one TCR beta chain sequence. No antigen is known for it. No base qualities exist here, and no much larger clone lies one base off it. The sample was run on an Illumina NovaSeq 6000. TCR cDNA was synthesized by 5'RACE template switching, through which a universal primer site and unique molecular identifiers were introduced. cDNA synthesis was primed from both the TCR alpha and TCR beta constant segments. Libraries were amplified in two PCR steps, with sample barcodes and sequencing adapters added in the second step. Sequencing of the libraries was done on either Illumina HiSeq 2500 (2x100 bp) or NovaSeq (2x150 bp). In the authors' own workflow: MIGEC was used to demultiplex reads and collapse the reads into UMI consensus sequences, and MiXCR was used for V(D)J alignment. Vaccine-responding clonotypes were identified with edgeR using replicate PBMC samples, with FDR below 0.01 and a log2 fold change above 5 up to day 15 being required. Bulk clonotypes were assigned CD4 or CD8 identity according to which sequenced CD4 or CD8 repertoire held them at higher abundance. TCRdb's own reprocessing of the public reads used fastp at Q25 and MiXCR and kept productive beta chains. Every CDR3 protein is listed once, alongside the most common genes and DNA of its rows. For this entry, the V and J calls and clone size follow TCRdb and not the study's own pipeline. A total of some 390,000 distinct CDR3 sequences appear in this sample, roughly a sixth of them only once. The ten largest make up roughly a sixth of the sample.

The CDR3 runs 15 residues from the cysteine to the phenylalanine. Just CDR3 DNA is preserved here, 45 bases in frame from base 1. V is pared back by 0 bases and J by 12 bases, with 18 bases lying between the germline termini. The germline V gene (reference sequence) supplies CDR1 MNHNY and CDR2 SVGAGI. The data derive from a study of T cells after yellow fever vaccination (dated by TCRdb to the late 2010s). Turning to the overall study: The SMART-Seq v4 Ultra Low Input RNA kit was used to prepare libraries from fractions with low cell numbers. Bulk TCR alpha and beta repertoires were sequenced longitudinally to track T-cell clones before and after primary and booster YFV17D yellow fever vaccination. Two healthy male donors, one aged 18 to 30 and one aged 30 to 40 years, made up the cohort. Bulk PBMC replicates and cell subsets were isolated from blood drawn at multiple timepoints before and after both primary and secondary immunization. What the work shows at the level of the full study, not this receptor alone: Only a couple of donors were included in the study, so the extent to which the findings can be generalized is limited. A small fraction of clonotypes showed up in both the CD4 and CD8 compartments, probably as a result of convergent recombination. Compared with the primary T-cell response, the secondary T-cell response was weaker but faster, peaking on day 5 rather than day 15. After the booster, most clones that had expanded after primary vaccination were detected again (approximately 96% of CD4 and around nine tenths of CD8), suggesting broad maintenance of memory. Because abundant contaminating clonotypes from the bulk population could be contained in FACS-sorted repertoires, computational filtering was required.

The treatment or condition label for this specimen denotes: live attenuated yellow fever vaccine strain. Two biological replicates of bulk PBMCs were collected at each blood-draw timepoint. PBMCs were isolated from peripheral blood using a standard Ficoll-Paque protocol. RNA was extracted with TriZol from bulk PBMCs, CD4 and CD8 fractions, and dextramer-positive and dextramer-negative fractions. The source is a young man who received the YFV17D yellow fever vaccine. The chain couples TRBV6-6 to TRBJ2-1; the D gene is tentatively TRBD1 or TRBD2, each matching 6 bases. The sample consisted of PBMCs, taken before the yellow fever booster vaccination. The DNA sequence is as follows: TGTGCCAGCAGTTACTCAGGGGGGCCAACCTCCTGGCAGTTCTTC. This sequence encodes CASSYSGGPTSWQFF.